This TCR beta chain was sequenced for a study of OX40 agonist ivuxolimab in advanced cancers. Study conclusions and caveats: Partial responders treated at 0.1-3.0 mg/kg exhibited clonal expansion among the lowest measured.

Germline CDR1 MNHEY, CDR2 SVGAGI. This CDR3 has 13 residues. The V gene lost 5 bases and the J gene lost 6 bases, with 8 bases spanning the gap. The cohort excluded patients with autoimmune disease history or systemic immunosuppression. On this clone: Antigen unknown.

The method was immunoSEQ multiplex PCR; TCRdb's version includes in-frame clones alone and lacks a portion of them. The repertoire holds about 71,000 clones, with about 81% as singletons. The material sequenced was CD4+ or CD8+ T cells sorted from blood, taken in a trial of the OX40 agonist ivuxolimab. The TCR sequence derives from an adult with an advanced solid tumor such as melanoma, head and neck, liver or kidney cancer. The chain links TRBV6-5 to TRBJ1-6, with D tentatively TRBD1 (5 bases). CDR3 residues: CASSDRFNSPLHF. The CDR3 DNA reads TGTGCCAGCAGTGACAGATTTAATTCACCCCTCCACTTT.